These 14 T cell receptor beta chains originate from one sample sequenced in a study of CD8+ T cells in alopecia areata. On the basis of CD4, CD8alpha, NKG2D, NKG2ACE and other markers, pooled cutaneous lymph node cells were sorted. Following extraction, RNA underwent reverse transcription to cDNA, which served as the sequencing template. TCRdb keeps only in-frame clones here, not all; method: immunoSEQ multiplex PCR. The sample contains approximately 280,000 clones, none of them singletons. The sample comprised CD4+ T cells sorted from a lymph node. The receptors stem from a C3H/HeJ mouse with alopecia areata. This mouse strain has H2-k as its MHC haplotype.

In this sample, this clone turned up a few times. Each gene name is a mouse one. The observed sequence ends 4 residues before the CDR3 terminus, with the missing tail filled in from the germline J gene. In the same sample, other DNA sequences code for this CDR3. The J gene is TRBJ2-7, the V gene TRBV13-2, with 8 bases fitting TRBD2. CDR1 is NNHNN and CDR2 is SYGAGS in the germline V gene (reference sequence). Trimming removed 0 bases from V and 0 bases from J; junction bases left unmatched: 2. The CDR3 is 15 residues long. CDR3 DNA, as far as it was read: TGTGCCAGCGGTGATGCGTGGGGGGGCTCCTAT. This codes for CASGDAWGGSY. In full, the CDR3 is CASGDAWGGSYEQYF.

This clone was counted ten times or more. Genes and germline come from the mouse. The read terminates 4 residues ahead of where the CDR3 ends, so the germline J gene completes it. Other DNA sequences in the same sample also yield this CDR3. The chain joins TRBV17 to TRBJ2-1; 9 nucleotides match TRBD2. The CDR3 sequence is 14 residues long. Germline lookup yields CDR1 MNHDT and CDR2 YYDKIL. V shed 2 bases, J shed 4 bases, and the junction held 0 bases outside the gene matches. The covered CDR3 bases are TGTGCTAGCAGTAGACTGGGGGGGTATGCT. It specifies CASSRLGGYA. The full CDR3 is CASSRLGGYAEQFF.

Worth noting for this clone: Gene and germline names: mouse. The read ends 4 residues early relative to the CDR3; the germline J gene fills the gap. This sample also contains other DNA sequences that code for the same CDR3. J is TRBJ2-2 and V is TRBV5; 11 bases are a match to TRBD1. Germline values: CDR1 LGHNA, CDR2 YNLKQL (reference sequence). V shed 4 bases, J shed 2 bases, and the junction held 3 bases outside the gene matches. The CDR3 sequence is 16 residues long. CDR3 DNA, as far as it was read: TGTGCCAGCAGCCCCGGACAGGGGGCCAACACCGGG. This encodes CASSPGQGANTG. The full CDR3 reads CASSPGQGANTGQLYF.

Of note for this clone: Mouse germline and gene names are used. The read stops 4 residues short of the end of the CDR3; the missing end is completed from the germline J gene. Other DNA sequences of this sample code for an identical CDR3. The chain recombines TRBV19 with TRBJ1-1, with 8 nucleotides matching TRBD1. CDR1 is FNHDT, CDR2 SITEND, per germline (reference sequence). The CDR3 loop spans 13 amino acids. After removal of 4 bases from V and 4 bases from J, the junction contained 3 bases not matched to a gene. CDR3 residues: CASSQGAGTEVFF. The CDR3 bases that were read are TGTGCCAGCAGTCAGGGGGCCGGCACA.

This clone was seen a few times. Mouse gene names apply. Read coverage stops 4 residues before the CDR3 terminus; the germline J gene supplies the remainder. The same CDR3 can be traced to other DNA sequences in this sample. This chain links TRBV5 with TRBJ2-3; 7 nucleotides agree with TRBD1. This CDR3 region has 15 residues. Germline V gene data show CDR1 as LGHNA and CDR2 as YNLKQL (reference sequence). The V and J ends lost 4 bases and 0 bases, in that order; junction bases with no gene match: 4. CDR3: CASSPPGQSAETLYF. The sequenced CDR3 bases are TGTGCCAGCAGCCCACCGGGACAGAGTGCAGAA.

This clone came up a few times. A read error may be the cause here, since a much bigger clone is one base away. Gene names follow the mouse nomenclature. Sequencing ends 4 residues short of the CDR3 end; the germline J gene provides the rest. Other DNA sequences of this sample code for an identical CDR3. The rearrangement uses TRBV5 and TRBJ2-5; 7 nucleotides match TRBD2. CDR3 length: 15 residues. Germline V gives CDR1 LGHNA, CDR2 YNLKQL (reference sequence). J gave up 2 bases and V 0 bases, and 2 bases lay outside the gene matches. This CDR3 reads CASSQDWGIQDTQYF. The CDR3 bases that were read are TGTGCCAGCAGCCAAGACTGGGGGATCCAAGAC.

A note on this clone: Genes and germline are mouse. The CDR3 end falls 4 residues outside the read, so it is completed with the germline J gene. The chain combines TRBV1 with TRBJ1-2, with 11 bases aligning to TRBD1. Germline V gene data show CDR1 as NSQYPW and CDR2 as LRSPGD (reference sequence). The CDR3 runs to 12 residues. V lost 8 bases, J lost 4 bases, and 0 bases stayed unmatched. The CDR3 DNA, read in part, is TGCACCTGCGGGACAGGGGGCTCC. Encoded protein: CTCGTGGS. The CDR3 reads in full as CTCGTGGSDYTF.

This clone occurred a few times. Here the gene names and germline are mouse. Read sequence stops 4 residues before the CDR3 end, and the germline J gene provides the missing end. The chain employs TRBV13-1 and TRBJ2-3; 8 nucleotides line up with TRBD2. CDR1 and CDR2 from the germline V gene are NSHNY and SYGAGN. The CDR3 is 15 residues long. V was pared by 5 bases and J by 0 bases, with 5 bases of the junction left unmatched. This chain's CDR3 is CASRDTGGSAETLYF. The sequenced part of the CDR3 DNA is TGTGCCAGCAGAGATACTGGGGGTAGTGCAGAA.

Turning to this clone: Gene names are the mouse ones. The read finishes 4 residues shy of the CDR3 end, and the germline J gene is used to complete it. The V and J genes are TRBV13-3 and TRBJ2-1; 10 nucleotides match TRBD2. Germline loops: CDR1 NNHDY, CDR2 SYVADS. CDR3 size: 15 residues. Incomplete CDR3 DNA: TGTGCCAGCAGTCCTCCGGGACTGGGGAGAGCT. It codes for CASSPPGLGRA. The CDR3 in its entirety is CASSPPGLGRAEQFF.

This clone was found a few times. Gene names are the mouse ones. The CDR3 end lies 4 residues beyond the end of the read and is filled in from the germline J gene. The chain combines TRBV19 with TRBJ2-1; 9 nucleotides align to TRBD1. The germline gives CDR1 FNHDT, CDR2 SITEND (reference sequence). J gave up 5 bases and V 7 bases, and 4 bases lay outside the gene matches. The CDR3 runs to 13 residues. CDR3 bases read: TGTGCCAGCGAACAGGGGGCGGATGCT. It translates to CASEQGADA. The complete CDR3 protein is CASEQGADAEQFF. Using reference TRBV19 and TRBJ2-1 for the parts outside the CDR3, the full variable domain is GGIITQTPKFLIGQEGQKLTLKCQQNFNHDTMYWYRQDSGKGLRLIYYSITENDLQKGDLSEGYDASREKKSSFSLTVTSAQKNEMAVFLCASEQGADAEQFFGPGTRLTVL.

To note about this clone: Germline and genes: mouse. The read comes to an end 4 residues before the CDR3 does, leaving the germline J gene to fill in the end. The chain joins TRBV13-2 to TRBJ2-1; 9 nucleotides agree with TRBD2. The CDR3 consists of 14 residues. CDR1 and CDR2 (germline): NNHNN, SYGAGS (reference sequence). CDR3 loop: CASGDALGGSEQFF. The part of the CDR3 DNA that was read is TGTGCCAGCGGTGATGCGCTGGGGGGGTCT.

Concerning this clone: Mouse germline and gene names are used. The read comes to an end 3 residues before the CDR3 does, leaving the germline J gene to fill in the end. The chain carries TRBV19 and TRBJ1-6; TRBD1 might be the D (6 bases). TRBJ1-6 is designated an ORF whose function remains uncertain. V gave up 2 bases and J gave up 0 bases, with 12 bases separating them. The CDR3 is 17 residues long. Germline V gene sequence: CDR1 FNHDT, CDR2 SITEND (reference sequence). CDR3 amino acids: CASSMGYRDSYNSPLYF. Incomplete CDR3 DNA: TGTGCCAGCAGTATGGGCTACAGGGATTCCTATAATTCGCCC.

As to this clone: The genes are named according to mouse. Read coverage stops 4 residues before the CDR3 terminus; the germline J gene supplies the remainder. The sample has other DNA sequences that encode this CDR3 too. V gene TRBV19 combines with J gene TRBJ1-1; 8 nucleotides line up with TRBD1. CDR3 length equals 13 residues. Germline CDR1 and CDR2: FNHDT and SITEND (reference sequence). The CDR3 reads CASSTQGAREVFF. The sequenced CDR3 bases are TGTGCCAGCAGTACCCAGGGGGCGAGA.

This clone was counted a few times. Each gene name is a mouse one. The CDR3 goes on 4 residues after the read ends, and that part is filled in from the germline J gene. The chain has TRBV19 and TRBJ2-1, with D possibly TRBD2 on 7 matching bases. Per germline, CDR1 FNHDT and CDR2 SITEND (reference sequence). This CDR3 region has 13 residues. CDR3 residues: CASSIRGAAEQFF. The CDR3 DNA, read in part, is TGTGCCAGCAGTATTCGGGGGGCGGCT.